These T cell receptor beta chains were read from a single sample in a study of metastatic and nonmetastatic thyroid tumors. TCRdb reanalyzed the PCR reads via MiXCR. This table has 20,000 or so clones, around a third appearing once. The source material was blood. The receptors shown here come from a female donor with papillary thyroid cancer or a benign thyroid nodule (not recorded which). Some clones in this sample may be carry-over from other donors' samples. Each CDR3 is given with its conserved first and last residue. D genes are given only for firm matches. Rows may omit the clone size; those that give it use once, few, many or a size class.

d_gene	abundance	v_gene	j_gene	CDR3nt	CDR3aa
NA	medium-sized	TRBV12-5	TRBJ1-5	TGTGCTAGCAGGAACAGGGATAACCAGCCCCAGCATTTT	CASRNRDNQPQHF
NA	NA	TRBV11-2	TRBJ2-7	TGTGCCAGCAGCCGTAATGTGGGTGGGACTTCCTACGAGCAGTACTTC	CASSRNVGGTSYEQYF
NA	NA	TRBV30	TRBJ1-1	TGTGCCTGGAATACCGGGACCTCGGTTGAAGCTTTCTTT	CAWNTGTSVEAFF
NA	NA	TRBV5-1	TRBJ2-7	TGCGCCAACATTATCGGGACTGACGCCTCTCCCGAGCAGTACTTC	CANIIGTDASPEQYF
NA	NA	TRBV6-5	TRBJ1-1	TGTGCCAGCAGTTTCCCGAACACTGAAGCTTTCTTT	CASSFPNTEAFF
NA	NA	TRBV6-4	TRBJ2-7	TGTGCCAGCAGTGACTCGCAGTACAGGGACTACGAGCAGTACTTC	CASSDSQYRDYEQYF
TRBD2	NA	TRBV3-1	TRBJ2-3	TGTGCCAGCAGCCAAGATGCGCGGGGGGGCAGGGATACGCAGTATTTT	CASSQDARGGRDTQYF
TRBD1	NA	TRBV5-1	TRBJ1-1	TGCGCCAGCACCTACTCAGGGGGCGGCACTGAAGCTTTCTTT	CASTYSGGGTEAFF
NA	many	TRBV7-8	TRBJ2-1	TGTGCCAGCAGCTCCCGCGTCCCCGATGAGCAGTTCTTC	CASSSRVPDEQFF
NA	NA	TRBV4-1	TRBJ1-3	TGCGCCAGCAGCGAACTAGGGGCTACTGGAAACACCATATATTTT	CASSELGATGNTIYF
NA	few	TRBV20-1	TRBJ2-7	TGCAGTGCTAGAGATAGGCGGATCTCCTACGAGCAGTACTTC	CSARDRRISYEQYF
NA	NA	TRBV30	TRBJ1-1	TGTGCCTGGACCGGAGGGCTGAACACTGAAGCTTTCTTT	CAWTGGLNTEAFF
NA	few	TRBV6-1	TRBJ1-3	TGTGCCAGCAGTGAAGTTGGGGTTTCTGGAAACACCATATATTTT	CASSEVGVSGNTIYF
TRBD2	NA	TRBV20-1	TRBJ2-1	TGCAGTGCTAGAGAAGAGACTAGCGGGAGGGATTACAATGAGCAGTTCTTC	CSAREETSGRDYNEQFF
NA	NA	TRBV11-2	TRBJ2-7	TGTGCCAGCAGCTTAGTGGGACAGCGGGCCACCTACGAGCAGTACTTC	CASSLVGQRATYEQYF
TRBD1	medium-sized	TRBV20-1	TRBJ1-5	TGCAGTGCTAGACCGGGACAGGGAAGCAATCAGCCCCAGCATTTT	CSARPGQGSNQPQHF
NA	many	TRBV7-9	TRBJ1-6	TGTGCCAGCAGCCGCCGGGGCTCACCCCTCCACTTT	CASSRRGSPLHF
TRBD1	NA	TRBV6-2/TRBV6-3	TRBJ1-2	TGTGCCAGCAGTCCAACAGGGGGTGGGGGTAGGGGATATGGCTACACCTTC	CASSPTGGGGRGYGYTF
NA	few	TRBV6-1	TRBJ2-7	TGTGCCAGCAGTGAAGCTGGGGACGCTTCCTACGAGCAGTACTTC	CASSEAGDASYEQYF
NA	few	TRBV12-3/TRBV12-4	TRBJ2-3	TGTGCCAGCAGTCTTTACACAGATACGCAGTATTTT	CASSLYTDTQYF
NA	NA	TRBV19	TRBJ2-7	TGTGCCAGTAGGGGGACGGCCGGGGAGCAGTACTTC	CASRGTAGEQYF
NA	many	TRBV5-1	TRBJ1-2	TGCGCCAGCAGCTTGGCCCGATCCCAGGGTAACTATGGCTACACCTTC	CASSLARSQGNYGYTF
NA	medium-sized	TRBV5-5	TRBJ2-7	TGTGCCAGCAGCTTGGATTGGTTGCTAGGGGGATTTTACGAGCAGTACTTC	CASSLDWLLGGFYEQYF
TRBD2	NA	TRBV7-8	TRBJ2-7	TGTGCCAGCTACACTAGCGACCTACCCTACGAGCAGTACTTC	CASYTSDLPYEQYF
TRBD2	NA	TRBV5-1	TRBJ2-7	TGCGCCAGCACCATAGCGGGAGGGCCGCGATACGAGCAGTACTTC	CASTIAGGPRYEQYF
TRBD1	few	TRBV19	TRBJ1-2	TGTGCCAGTAGTCCGGGGACAGACCGTGGCTACACCTTC	CASSPGTDRGYTF
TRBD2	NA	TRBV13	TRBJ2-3	TGTGCCAGCAGCGACATAAACCGGGGGAGGGATGAAACTAGCACAGATACGCAGTATTTT	CASSDINRGRDETSTDTQYF
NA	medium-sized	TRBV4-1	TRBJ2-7	TGCGCCAGCAGCCAATTACAGATCTCCTACGAGCAGTACTTC	CASSQLQISYEQYF
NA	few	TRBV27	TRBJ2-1	TGTGCCAGCAGGGGCGTGGCGGGGTGGAATGAGCAGTTCTTC	CASRGVAGWNEQFF
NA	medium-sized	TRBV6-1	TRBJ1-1	TGTGCCAGCAGTGAAACGGAGAACACTGAAGCTTTCTTT	CASSETENTEAFF
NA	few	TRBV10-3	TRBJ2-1	TGTGCCATCAGTGAGTCGAACTCTCTAGAGCAGTTCTTC	CAISESNSLEQFF
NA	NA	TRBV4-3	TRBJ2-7	TGCGCCAGCAGCCAAGATCCATCGGGTCTTTACGAGCAGTACTTC	CASSQDPSGLYEQYF
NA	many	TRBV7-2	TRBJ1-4	TGTGCCAGCAGTTACTGGAATATGGGGAATGAAAAACTGTTTTTT	CASSYWNMGNEKLFF
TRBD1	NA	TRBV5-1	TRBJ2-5	TGCGCCAGCAGCTCCGGGACAGGGCAAGAGACCCAGTACTTC	CASSSGTGQETQYF
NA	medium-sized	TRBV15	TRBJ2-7	TGTGCCACCAGCAGAGGAACTCACGAAAACGAGCAGTACTTC	CATSRGTHENEQYF
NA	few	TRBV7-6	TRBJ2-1	TGTGCCAGCAGCCTCAGCACGGGCCCCTACAATGAGCAGTTCTTC	CASSLSTGPYNEQFF
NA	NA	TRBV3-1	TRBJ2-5	TGTGCCAGCATGAGCGTGGAGACCCAGTACTTC	CASMSVETQYF
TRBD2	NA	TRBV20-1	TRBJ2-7	TGCAGTGCTAGATCCTGGACTAGCGGGAGATCCTACGAGCAGTACTTC	CSARSWTSGRSYEQYF
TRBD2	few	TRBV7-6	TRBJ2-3	TGTGCCAGCAGCCGGGGGGGGGGCACAGATACGCAGTATTTT	CASSRGGGTDTQYF
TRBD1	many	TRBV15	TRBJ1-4	TGTGCCACCGGGGGACAGCCTCGTGAAAAACTGTTTTTT	CATGGQPREKLFF
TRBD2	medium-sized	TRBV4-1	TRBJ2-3	TGCGCCAGCAGCCACAGTTGGGTCGGGGGGACAGATACGCAGTATTTT	CASSHSWVGGTDTQYF
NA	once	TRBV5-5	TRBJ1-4	TGTGCCAGCAGCCGTTCAGGGGTGGGGAATGAAAAACTGTTTTTT	CASSRSGVGNEKLFF
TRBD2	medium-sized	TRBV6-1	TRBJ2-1	TGTGCCAGCAGTGCGGGACTAACGAACAATGAGCAGTTCTTC	CASSAGLTNNEQFF
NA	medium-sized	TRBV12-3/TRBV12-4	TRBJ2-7	TGTGCCAGCAGTCCGTTATGGAGTAACGAGCAGTACTTC	CASSPLWSNEQYF
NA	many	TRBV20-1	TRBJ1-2	TGCAGTGCTAGCGACCGAGTCGGTGGCTACACCTTC	CSASDRVGGYTF
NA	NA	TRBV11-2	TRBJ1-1	TGTGCCAGCAGCTGGGACGGCGGGGGTTTGGGCACTGAAGCTTTCTTT	CASSWDGGGLGTEAFF
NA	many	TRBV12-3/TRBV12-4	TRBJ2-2	TGTGCCAGCAGTTCCCAGGTCCCCGGGGAGCTGTTTTTT	CASSSQVPGELFF
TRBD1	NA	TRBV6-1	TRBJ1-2	TGTGCCAGCAGTACCAGGACAGGGGGCCGCACCTTC	CASSTRTGGRTF
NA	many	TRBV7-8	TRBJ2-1	TGTGCCAGCAGTTCAGCCCCCCGGGGTGGGAGTATGTCCAGTATGAATGAGCAGTTCTTC	CASSSAPRGGSMSSMNEQFF
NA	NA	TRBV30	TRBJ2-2	TGTGCCTGGAGTGCCCCGGAAGGGGACACCGGGGAGCTGTTTTTT	CAWSAPEGDTGELFF
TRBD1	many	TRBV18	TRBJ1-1	TGTGCCAGCTCACCACCGACAGGGGGCTTCACTGAAGCTTTCTTT	CASSPPTGGFTEAFF
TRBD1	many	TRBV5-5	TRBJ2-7	TGTGCCAGCAGCTCCTATGGACAGGGCGGGTACGAGCAGTACTTC	CASSSYGQGGYEQYF
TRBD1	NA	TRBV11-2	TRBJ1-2	TGTGCCAGCAGCTCCCGGGACAGGGTTGGCTACACCTTC	CASSSRDRVGYTF
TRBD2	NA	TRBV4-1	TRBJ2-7	TGCGCCAGCAGCCAAGGGATGTGTATCGGGAGGCCGAGCTCCTACGAGCAGTACTTC	CASSQGMCIGRPSSYEQYF
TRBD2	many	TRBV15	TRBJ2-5	TGTGCCACCAGCGGATCCTATAGCGGGGGGGCGGAGACCCAGTACTTC	CATSGSYSGGAETQYF
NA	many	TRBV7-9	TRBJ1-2	TGTGTCAGCAGCTTAGCGTCGGGAGCGAGCTATGGCTACACCTTC	CVSSLASGASYGYTF
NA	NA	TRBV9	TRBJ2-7	TGTGTCAGCAGCGTCGGGACGGCTCCTTTGGGTGAGCAGTACTTC	CVSSVGTAPLGEQYF
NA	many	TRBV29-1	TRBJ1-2	TGCAGCGCACGGACAGACTATGGCTACACCTTC	CSARTDYGYTF
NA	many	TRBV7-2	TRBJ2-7	TGTGCCAGCAGCTTAGTCCGGGACAAAGCCTACGAGCAGTACTTC	CASSLVRDKAYEQYF